These T cell receptor beta chains were read from a single sample in a study of T-cell memory formation after mild COVID-19. TCRdb recomputed calls from the 5' RACE reads with MiXCR, one row per CDR3 protein. This table holds about 340,000 distinct CDR3 sequences, about a sixth found once. Material: PBMCs or a T cell subset sorted from them (not recorded which). Every receptor here comes from a man aged 18 to 30 who had mild COVID-19 (a few samples of this study predate the infection). Cell type and time point are not known. Each CDR3 is given with its conserved first and last residue. Each record gives: clone size, J gene, D gene, V gene, CDR3 length, CDR3 protein, CDR3 DNA. D genes are given only for firm matches. Clone size is given for some rows only: seen once, a few or many times, or a class if the clone is expanded.

many,TRBJ2-2,TRBD2,TRBV20-1,17,CSARGGAGTTISGELFF,TGCAGTGCTAGAGGCGGGGCCGGGACTACGATCTCCGGGGAGCTGTTTTTT
few,TRBJ2-1,TRBD2,TRBV12-3/TRBV12-4,16,CASSFFSGGQPNEQFF,TGTGCCAGCAGTTTCTTTAGCGGGGGTCAACCAAATGAGCAGTTCTTC
few,TRBJ1-4,-,TRBV6-1,14,CATLRGGAGEKLFF,TGTGCCACCCTTCGCGGCGGAGCGGGGGAAAAACTGTTTTTT
many,TRBJ2-3,-,TRBV7-3,15,CASSLVGGSTDTQYF,TGTGCCAGCAGCTTAGTTGGCGGTAGCACAGATACGCAGTATTTT
few,TRBJ2-2,TRBD2,TRBV4-1,15,CASSLSGMNTGELFF,TGCGCCAGCAGCCTTAGCGGGATGAACACCGGGGAGCTGTTTTTT
few,TRBJ2-5,-,TRBV7-2,15,CASSPIQGWQETQYF,TGTGCCAGCAGCCCCATACAGGGATGGCAAGAGACCCAGTACTTC
many,TRBJ2-5,TRBD2,TRBV25-1,14,CASSGLAGQETQYF,TGTGCCAGCAGTGGACTAGCGGGGCAAGAGACCCAGTACTTC
few,TRBJ2-2,TRBD1,TRBV12-3/TRBV12-4,16,CASSGAGTGGTGELFF,TGTGCCAGCTCTGGGGCAGGGACAGGAGGGACCGGGGAGCTGTTTTTT
-,TRBJ2-7,TRBD1,TRBV12-3/TRBV12-4,16,CASSPGPGTGTYEQYF,TGTGCCAGCAGCCCCGGGCCAGGGACAGGGACCTACGAGCAGTACTTC
-,TRBJ1-5,-,TRBV27,16,CASSFWGVGSNQPQHF,TGTGCCAGCAGTTTTTGGGGAGTGGGGAGCAATCAGCCCCAGCATTTT
-,TRBJ2-3,-,TRBV27,16,CASSLSSGGGTDTQYF,TGTGCCAGCAGTTTATCGTCGGGGGGCGGAACAGATACGCAGTATTTT
many,TRBJ2-1,TRBD2,TRBV6-5,18,CASSLLAGQPSSYNEQFF,TGTGCCAGCAGTCTCCTAGCGGGCCAACCGAGCTCCTACAATGAGCAGTTCTTC
-,TRBJ1-5,TRBD1,TRBV5-1,17,CASSLAPTGGWSQPQHF,TGCGCCAGCAGCTTGGCACCCACAGGGGGTTGGAGTCAGCCCCAGCATTTT
-,TRBJ1-6,-,TRBV4-3,15,CASSLESSYNSPLHF,TGCGCCAGCAGCCTGGAGAGCTCCTATAATTCACCCCTCCACTTT
few,TRBJ2-2,TRBD2,TRBV6-5,14,CASTGQRGGGELFF,TGTGCCAGCACAGGCCAGCGGGGCGGCGGGGAGCTGTTTTTT
-,TRBJ2-3,TRBD2,TRBV5-1,17,CASSLEIGGGASDTQYF,TGCGCCAGCAGCTTGGAGATTGGCGGGGGGGCTAGTGATACGCAGTATTTT
few,TRBJ2-7,-,TRBV5-4,15,CASSDGGWRPYEQYF,TGTGCCAGCAGTGACGGGGGTTGGAGGCCCTACGAGCAGTACTTC